Following are 25 T cell receptor beta chains from one sample sequenced in a study of control samples from healthy donors and cancer patients. Data came from immunoSEQ multiplex PCR; TCRdb stores just in-frame clones and leaves some out. The sample lists approximately 130,000 clones, approximately 87% occurring once. The sample was blood. The source of these receptors is a man in his sixties in good health.

The chain couples TRBV9 to TRBJ2-1; 8 bases agree with TRBD1. Losses at the gene ends were 4 bases for V and 2 bases for J; bases not matched to a gene: 5. This CDR3 spans 15 amino acids. Germline V lookup: CDR1 SGDLS, CDR2 YYNGEE. The CDR3 protein is CASSPRDRTYNEQFF. The CDR3 region has the DNA TGTGCCAGCAGCCCCCGGGACAGGACCTACAATGAGCAGTTCTTC.

The table lists this clone with a few counts. The chain carries TRBV28 and TRBJ1-1; 7 nucleotides line up with TRBD1. The germline CDR1 and CDR2 sequences are MDHEN and SYDVKM. The CDR3 covers 15 residues. J lost 6 bases, V lost 6 bases, and 13 bases had no gene match. The CDR3 nucleotides are TGTGCCAGCAGCCCCCCATCGACAGGGAAACCTGAAGCTTTCTTT. As protein: CASSPPSTGKPEAFF.

V and J are TRBV28 and TRBJ2-1; 8 positions agree with TRBD1. The CDR3 loop spans 15 amino acids. Germline assignment: CDR1 MDHEN and CDR2 SYDVKM. With V trimmed by 7 bases and J by 1 base, 6 bases remained unmatched. The CDR3 DNA reads TGTGCCAGCATCCCTGGACAGGGATCCTACAATGAGCAGTTCTTC. Amino acid sequence: CASIPGQGSYNEQFF.

V is TRBV7-2 and J is TRBJ2-1; a weak D match, TRBD2 (7 bases). Germline V lookup: CDR1 SGHTA, CDR2 FQGNSA. With 5 bases removed from V and 6 bases from J, the gap between germline ends came to 17 bases. There are 15 residues in the CDR3. The CDR3 coding sequence is TGTGCCAGCAGCATTACGGGGGGCCCTGGCAATGAGCAGTTCTTC. Translating it yields CASSITGGPGNEQFF.

This chain links TRBV9 with TRBJ1-4; 10 bases match TRBD1. CDR1 and CDR2 (germline): SGDLS, YYNGEE. Trimming at V came to 0 bases and at J to 7 bases, leaving 9 bases not matched to a gene. This CDR3 comprises 17 residues. CDR3 sequence (DNA): TGTGCCAGCAGCGTAGGGCTGAGGGACAGGGGTGTTGAAAAACTGTTTTTT. This encodes CASSVGLRDRGVEKLFF.

CDR3 bases: TGTGCCACCGCAGGGCGGGGATCCACCGGGGAGCTGTTTTTT. Translating gives CATAGRGSTGELFF. The rearrangement joins TRBV6-6 to TRBJ2-2; maybe TRBD2 (6 bases). CDR1 is MNHNY, CDR2 SVGAGI, per germline (reference sequence). CDR3 length: 14 amino acids. With 10 bases removed from V and 4 bases from J, the gap between germline ends came to 16 bases.

The V and J genes are TRBV5-4 and TRBJ2-2; D uncertain. CDR3 size: 15 residues. CDR1 is SGHNT and CDR2 is YYREEE in the germline V gene (reference sequence). The germline V and J ends were trimmed by 0 bases and 0 bases, with 6 bases remaining between them. CDR3 nucleotides: TGTGCCAGCAGCTTGGCGTTTCCGAACACCGGGGAGCTGTTTTTT. Its protein product is CASSLAFPNTGELFF.

V gene TRBV5-5 combines with J gene TRBJ2-1, with D possibly being TRBD1 (6 bases). V lost 0 bases, J lost 3 bases, and 10 bases lay in between. Germline CDR1 and CDR2: SGHKS and YYEKEE (reference sequence). The length of the CDR3 is 15 residues. CDR3 DNA sequence: TGTGCCAGCAGCTTGGGTGGGACAATCTACAATGAGCAGTTCTTC. It specifies CASSLGGTIYNEQFF.

The chain joins TRBV3-1 (or the pseudogene TRBV3-2) to TRBJ2-6; a weak D match, TRBD1 (5 bases). The CDR3 runs to 14 residues. The ends were cut back, 4 bases at V and 10 bases at J, with 14 bases in the middle. CDR1 LGHDT and CDR2 YNNKEL come from the germline V gene (reference sequence). The CDR3 loop is CASSPGYSSNVLTF. As DNA, the CDR3 is TGTGCCAGCAGCCCAGGGTATAGCTCGAACGTCCTGACTTTC.

The V and J genes are TRBV6-5 and TRBJ2-7; a possible D gene is TRBD1 (6 bases). V shed 0 bases and J shed 2 bases, with 11 bases lying between them. The CDR3 has 15 amino acids. Germline V gene sequence: CDR1 MNHEY, CDR2 SVGAGI. As DNA, the CDR3 is TGTGCCAGCAGTTACTCGCCGGGACATACCTACGAGCAGTACTTC. Its translation is CASSYSPGHTYEQYF.

This clone was seen just once. V usage is TRBV3-1 (or the pseudogene TRBV3-2) and J usage is TRBJ1-6; 7 bases align to TRBD1. The V and J ends lost 0 bases and 5 bases, in that order; junction bases with no gene match: 16. The CDR3 sequence is 20 residues long. Germline V lookup: CDR1 LGHDT, CDR2 YNNKEL (reference sequence). CDR3 nucleotide sequence: TGTGCCAGCAGCCAAGATAGGTACCATTTTCGGACAGGCGATAATTCACCCCTCCACTTT. Its translation is CASSQDRYHFRTGDNSPLHF.

This chain joins TRBV28 and TRBJ1-1; TRBD1 matches 7 bases. Looked up from germline, CDR1 is MDHEN and CDR2 is SYDVKM. This CDR3 contains 14 residues. Trimming took 6 bases from V and 4 from J; bases not matched to a gene: 8. The CDR3 is CASSRAGGSTEAFF. In nucleotides, the CDR3 is TGTGCCAGCAGCCGCGCAGGGGGGAGCACTGAAGCTTTCTTT.

V is TRBV5-4 and J is TRBJ1-1; D gene unclear. V shed 6 bases and J shed 3 bases, with 6 bases lying between them. The CDR3 contains 11 residues. Looked up from germline, CDR1 is SGHNT and CDR2 is YYREEE (reference sequence). The CDR3 region is CASTDYTEAFF. CDR3 coding DNA: TGTGCCAGCACCGATTACACTGAAGCTTTCTTT.

The chain recombines TRBV4-3 with TRBJ1-1; a possible D gene is TRBD1 (6 bases). This CDR3 has 15 residues. Germline CDR1 reads LGHNA; CDR2 reads YSLEER. V was shortened by 2 bases and J by 1 base, with 11 bases between the two germline ends. The CDR3 coding sequence is TGCGCCAGCAGCCAATCAGGGGCCGGGAACACTGAAGCTTTCTTT. This sequence encodes CASSQSGAGNTEAFF.

The rearrangement links TRBV6-6 to TRBJ2-3; 13 nucleotides line up with TRBD2. The trim removed 6 bases at V and 2 bases at J, leaving 5 bases unmatched. The CDR3 is 16 amino acids. Germline V CDR1 and CDR2: MNHNY, SVGAGI (reference sequence). CDR3 protein: CASRTTSGGTTDTQYF. The CDR3 DNA sequence: TGTGCCAGCAGGACGACTAGCGGGGGGACCACAGATACGCAGTATTTT.

The chain has TRBV3-1 (or the pseudogene TRBV3-2) and TRBJ1-6, with 8 bases that match TRBD1. Germline CDR1 and CDR2: LGHDT and YNNKEL (reference sequence). The CDR3 is 14 residues long. Trimming at V came to 3 bases and at J to 6 bases, leaving 1 base not matched to a gene. In DNA form, the CDR3 reads TGTGCCAGCAGCCAGACAGGGGCTAATTCACCCCTCCACTTT. Its protein is CASSQTGANSPLHF.

The V and J genes are TRBV21-1 and TRBJ2-2; TRBD1 is the table's D call and was not checked against the DNA. TRBV21-1 is listed as a pseudogene. The CDR3 covers 16 residues. The CDR3, as DNA: TGTGCCAGCAGCAAACTCCCATTATCCCTGGACAGGGAGCTGTTTTTT. The encoded protein is CASSKLPLSLDRELFF.

The rearrangement joins TRBV3-1 (or the pseudogene TRBV3-2) to TRBJ2-2, with 7 bases lining up with TRBD1. Unmatched junction bases numbered 12, after V lost 4 bases and J lost 4 bases. Germline CDR1 and CDR2: LGHDT and YNNKEL (reference sequence). CDR3 length equals 17 residues. The CDR3, as DNA: TGTGCCAGCAGCCCTAATACGGGGACAGTCCCCACCGGGGAGCTGTTTTTT. The encoded protein is CASSPNTGTVPTGELFF.

J is TRBJ1-2 and V is TRBV20-1; no reliable D call. V lost 3 bases and J 1 base, leaving 12 bases between the germline ends. This CDR3 has 14 residues. Germline CDR1 reads DFQATT; CDR2 reads SNEGSKA (reference sequence). The CDR3 is CSASAGIGNYGYTF. The CDR3 nucleotides are TGCAGTGCTAGTGCGGGAATAGGTAACTATGGCTACACCTTC.

V is TRBV5-6 and J is TRBJ1-2, with D possibly matching TRBD1 (5 bases). Germline CDR1 and CDR2: SGHDT and YYEEEE. The CDR3 is made up of 15 amino acids. Trimming took off 1 base at V and 4 bases at J, with 14 bases between the two ends. CDR3 sequence: CASSLNGGPVYGYTF. In nucleotides, the CDR3 is TGTGCCAGCAGCTTGAATGGGGGTCCAGTCTATGGCTACACCTTC.

V is TRBV14 and J is TRBJ1-1; no clear D. Germline V gene data show CDR1 as SGHDN and CDR2 as FVKESK. There are 13 residues in the CDR3. V was shortened by 3 bases and J by 3 bases, with 8 bases between the two germline ends. CDR3: CASSQDGYTEAFF. The CDR3 DNA follows: TGTGCCAGCAGCCAGGACGGATACACTGAAGCTTTCTTT.

Comments on this clone: The same CDR3 can be traced to other DNA sequences in this sample. The rearrangement uses TRBV19 and TRBJ1-2, with D perhaps TRBD1 (6 bases). With 5 bases removed from V and 5 bases from J, the gap between germline ends came to 9 bases. CDR3 size: 12 residues. Looked up from germline, CDR1 is LNHDA and CDR2 is SQIVND (reference sequence). CDR3 amino acids: CASSLQGYGYTF. CDR3 DNA sequence: TGTGCCAGTAGTCTACAGGGATATGGCTACACCTTC. Full variable domain (rest looked up from reference TRBV19 and TRBJ1-2): DGGITQSPKYLFRKEGQNVTLSCEQNLNHDAMYWYRQDPGQGLRLIYYSQIVNDFQKGDIAEGYSVSREKKESFPLTVTSAQKNPTAFYLCASSLQGYGYTFGSGTRLTVV.

V gene TRBV6-5 combines with J gene TRBJ2-7; no reliable D call. Per germline, CDR1 MNHEY and CDR2 SVGAGI. The CDR3 is made up of 14 amino acids. V lost 2 bases and J 6 bases, leaving 14 bases between the germline ends. The chain's CDR3 is CASSYGPQISEQYF. Here the CDR3 DNA reads TGTGCCAGCAGTTACGGTCCTCAAATAAGCGAGCAGTACTTC.

J is TRBJ2-1 and V is TRBV7-2; no reliable D call. V lost 2 bases and J 6 bases, leaving 8 bases between the germline ends. The CDR3 is 13 residues long. Germline CDR1 SGHTA, CDR2 FQGNSA. The CDR3 region has the DNA TGTGCCAGCAGCTTACGGCGCGGCAATGAGCAGTTCTTC. It codes for CASSLRRGNEQFF.

The rearrangement links TRBV5-1 to TRBJ1-2; tentative D call: TRBD1 (5 bases). The CDR3 extends over 13 amino acids. Per germline, CDR1 SGHRS and CDR2 YFSETQ. V was pared by 4 bases and J by 4 bases, with 11 bases between. The CDR3 spells CASSIGTGYGYTF. CDR3 sequence (DNA): TGCGCCAGCAGCATCGGGACGGGCTATGGCTACACCTTC.